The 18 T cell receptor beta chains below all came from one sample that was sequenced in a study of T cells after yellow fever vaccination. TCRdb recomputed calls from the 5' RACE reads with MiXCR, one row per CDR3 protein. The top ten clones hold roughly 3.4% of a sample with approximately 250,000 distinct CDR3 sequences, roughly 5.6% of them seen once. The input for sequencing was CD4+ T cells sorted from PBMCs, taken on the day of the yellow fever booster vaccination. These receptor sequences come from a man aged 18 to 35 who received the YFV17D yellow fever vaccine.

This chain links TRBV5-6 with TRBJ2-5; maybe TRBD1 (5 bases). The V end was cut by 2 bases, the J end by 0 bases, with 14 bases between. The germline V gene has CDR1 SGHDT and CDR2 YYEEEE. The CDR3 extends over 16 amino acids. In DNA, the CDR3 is TGTGCCAGCAGCTTCCCCGGCAGGGCGTACCAAGAGACCCAGTACTTC. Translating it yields CASSFPGRAYQETQYF.

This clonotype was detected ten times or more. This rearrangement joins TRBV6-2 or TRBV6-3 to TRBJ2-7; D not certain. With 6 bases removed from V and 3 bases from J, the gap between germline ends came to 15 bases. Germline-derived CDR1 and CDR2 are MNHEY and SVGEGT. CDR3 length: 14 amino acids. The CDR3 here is CASSNWANLYEQYV. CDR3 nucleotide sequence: TGTGCCAGCAGCAATTGGGCTAACCTCTACGAGCAGTACGTC.

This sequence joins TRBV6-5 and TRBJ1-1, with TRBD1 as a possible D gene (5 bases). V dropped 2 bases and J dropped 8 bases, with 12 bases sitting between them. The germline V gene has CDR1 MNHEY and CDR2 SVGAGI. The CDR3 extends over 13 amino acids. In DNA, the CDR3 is TGTGCCAGCAGTTACCCTCCAGGACACGAAGCTTTCTTT. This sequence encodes CASSYPPGHEAFF.

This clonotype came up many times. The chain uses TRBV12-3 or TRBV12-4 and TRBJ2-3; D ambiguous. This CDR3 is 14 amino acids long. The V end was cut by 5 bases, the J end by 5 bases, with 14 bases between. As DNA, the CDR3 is TGTGCCAGCAGTGGACGGACGGTTCAAGATACGCAGTATTTT. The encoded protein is CASSGRTVQDTQYF.

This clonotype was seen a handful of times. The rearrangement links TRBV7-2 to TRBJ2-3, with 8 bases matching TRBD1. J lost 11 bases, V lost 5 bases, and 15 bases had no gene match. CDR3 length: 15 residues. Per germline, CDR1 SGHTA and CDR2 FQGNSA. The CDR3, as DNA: TGTGCCAGCAGCAGACCGGGACAGGTATCCAGTAAGCAGTATTTT. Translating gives CASSRPGQVSSKQYF.

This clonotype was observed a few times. CDR3 loop: CASSNGYGYTF. CDR3 bases: TGTGCCAGCTCAAACGGCTATGGCTACACCTTC. The chain joins TRBV18 to TRBJ1-2; D not certain. The CDR3 has 11 amino acids. Deletions cut 5 bases from V and 4 bases from J, with 5 bases between. The germline V gene encodes CDR1 KGHSH and CDR2 LQKENI. The variable domain in full, with the rest retrieved from reference TRBV18 and TRBJ1-2, is NAGVMQNPRHLVRRRGQEARLRCSPMKGHSHVYWYRQLPEEGLKFMVYLQKENIIDESGMPKERFSAEFPKEGPSILRIQQVVRGDSAAYFCASSNGYGYTFGSGTRLTVV.

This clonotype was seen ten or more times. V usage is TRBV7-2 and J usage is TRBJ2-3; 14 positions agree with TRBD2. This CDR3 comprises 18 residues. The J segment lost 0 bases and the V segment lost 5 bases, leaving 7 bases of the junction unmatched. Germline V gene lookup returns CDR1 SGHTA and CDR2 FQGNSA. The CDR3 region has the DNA TGTGCCAGCAGCGGACTAGCGGGGGGTTGGGGAAGCACAGATACGCAGTATTTT. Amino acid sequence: CASSGLAGGWGSTDTQYF.

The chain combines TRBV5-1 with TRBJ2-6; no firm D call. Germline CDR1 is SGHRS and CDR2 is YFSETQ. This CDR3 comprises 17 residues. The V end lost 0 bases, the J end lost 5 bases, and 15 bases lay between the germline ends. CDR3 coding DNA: TGCGCCAGCAGCTTGGTACGTCACCCTCTCTGGGCCAACGTCCTGACTTTC. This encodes CASSLVRHPLWANVLTF.

The CDR3 DNA reads TGCGCCAGCAGACCGGGACTAGCGGTTTACAATGAGCAGTTCTTC. It is translated as CASRPGLAVYNEQFF. This sequence joins TRBV5-1 and TRBJ2-1, with 11 positions matching TRBD2. Germline loops: CDR1 SGHRS, CDR2 YFSETQ. With V trimmed by 5 bases and J by 4 bases, 5 bases remained unmatched. CDR3 length: 15 amino acids.

CDR3 region: CASSFLAGYEQYF. The CDR3 DNA reads as TGTGCCAGCAGCTTCCTAGCGGGCTACGAGCAGTACTTC. The chain uses TRBV7-2 and TRBJ2-7, with 8 bases matching TRBD2. Germline V gives CDR1 SGHTA, CDR2 FQGNSA. V lost 3 bases to trimming and J lost 3 bases; unmatched junction nucleotides: 1. The CDR3 spans 13 residues.

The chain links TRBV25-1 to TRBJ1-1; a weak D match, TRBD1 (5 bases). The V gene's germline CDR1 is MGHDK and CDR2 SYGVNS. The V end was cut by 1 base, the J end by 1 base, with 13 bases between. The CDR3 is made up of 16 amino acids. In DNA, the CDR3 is TGTGCCAGCAGTGAATTGTGGGGGGAGAAGAACACTGAAGCTTTCTTT. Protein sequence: CASSELWGEKNTEAFF.

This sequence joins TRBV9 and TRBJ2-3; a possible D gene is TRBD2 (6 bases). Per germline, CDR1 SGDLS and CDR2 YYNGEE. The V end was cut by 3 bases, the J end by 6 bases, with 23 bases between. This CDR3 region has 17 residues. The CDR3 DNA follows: TGTGCCAGCAGCGCGCTTAAGACTAGGGGAATCAGTGATACGCAGTATTTT. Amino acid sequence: CASSALKTRGISDTQYF.

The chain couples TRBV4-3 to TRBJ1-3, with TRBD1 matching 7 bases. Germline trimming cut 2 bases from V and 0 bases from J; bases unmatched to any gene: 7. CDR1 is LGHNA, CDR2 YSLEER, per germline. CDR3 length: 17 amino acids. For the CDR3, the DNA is TGCGCCAGCAGCCAACAGACAGGGCGAGACTCTGGAAACACCATATATTTT. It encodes CASSQQTGRDSGNTIYF.

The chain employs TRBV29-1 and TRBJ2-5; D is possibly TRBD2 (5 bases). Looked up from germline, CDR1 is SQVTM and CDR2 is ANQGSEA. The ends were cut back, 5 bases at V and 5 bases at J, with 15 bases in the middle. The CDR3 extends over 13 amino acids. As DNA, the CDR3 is TGCAGCGTTCCTAGGCGCAGAGGGGAGACCCAGTACTTC. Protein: CSVPRRRGETQYF.

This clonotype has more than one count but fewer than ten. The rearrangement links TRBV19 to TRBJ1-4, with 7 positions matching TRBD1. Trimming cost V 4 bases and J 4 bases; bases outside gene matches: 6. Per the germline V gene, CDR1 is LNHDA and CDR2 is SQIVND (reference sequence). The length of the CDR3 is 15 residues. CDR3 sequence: CASSKTGIFNEKLFF. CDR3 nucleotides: TGTGCCAGTAGTAAGACAGGGATCTTTAATGAAAAACTGTTTTTT.

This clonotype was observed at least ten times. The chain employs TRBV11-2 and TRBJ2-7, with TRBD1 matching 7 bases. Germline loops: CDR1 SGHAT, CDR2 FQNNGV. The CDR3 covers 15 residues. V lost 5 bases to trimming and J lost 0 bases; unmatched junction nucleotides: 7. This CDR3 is CASSTIQGFSYEQYF. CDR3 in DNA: TGTGCCAGCAGCACCATACAGGGGTTCTCCTACGAGCAGTACTTC.

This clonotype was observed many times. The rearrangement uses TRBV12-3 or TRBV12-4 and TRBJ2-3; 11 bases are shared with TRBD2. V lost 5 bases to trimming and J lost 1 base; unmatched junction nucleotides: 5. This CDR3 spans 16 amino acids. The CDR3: CASSHRLAGRTDTQYF. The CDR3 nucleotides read TGTGCCAGCAGTCACCGACTAGCGGGGCGCACAGATACGCAGTATTTT.

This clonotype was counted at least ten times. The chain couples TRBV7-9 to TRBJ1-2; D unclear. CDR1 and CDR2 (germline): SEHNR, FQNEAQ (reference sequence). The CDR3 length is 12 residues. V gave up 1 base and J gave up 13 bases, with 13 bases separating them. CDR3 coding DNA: TGTGCCAGCAGCTTAGATCGGACGGCCGCCACCTTC. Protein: CASSLDRTAATF.